The 21 T cell receptor beta chains reported below all come from one sample, sequenced in a study of response to subunit inactivated influenza vaccine. One entry per CDR3 protein results from TCRdb running MiXCR on the RT-PCR reads. This sample has approximately 500,000 distinct CDR3 sequences, with about 14% found just once. The sample in question was PBMCs from blood, obtained 12 days after vaccination. The receptors originated from a middle-aged man who received an inactivated influenza vaccine.

This clonotype occurred a few times. This chain uses TRBV5-5 with TRBJ2-2; 8 nucleotides agree with TRBD1. Per the germline V gene, CDR1 is SGHKS and CDR2 is YYEKEE (reference sequence). J gave up 2 bases and V 1 base, and 4 bases lay outside the gene matches. The length of the CDR3 is 16 residues. The CDR3 sequence: CASSLRTGTNTGELFF. CDR3 nucleotide sequence: TGTGCCAGCAGCTTGCGGACAGGGACTAACACCGGGGAGCTGTTTTTT.

The chain combines TRBV4-1 with TRBJ1-1; D is unclear. The CDR3 loop spans 13 amino acids. In germline, CDR1 is MGHRA, CDR2 YSYEKL. V lost 3 bases and J lost 3, with 8 bases in between. For the CDR3, the DNA is TGCGCCAGCAGCCACATCGACGACACTGAAGCTTTCTTT. Encoded protein: CASSHIDDTEAFF.

This clonotype was detected only a few times. This chain's CDR3 is CASSYSTLEGTYEQYF. The CDR3 DNA reads TGTGCCAGCAGTTACTCGACTTTAGAGGGAACCTACGAGCAGTACTTC. The rearrangement links TRBV6-2 or TRBV6-3 to TRBJ2-7, with D possibly matching TRBD2 (5 bases). Germline lookup yields CDR1 MNHEY and CDR2 SVGEGT. With 0 bases removed from V and 2 bases from J, the gap between germline ends came to 14 bases. The CDR3 loop spans 16 amino acids.

This clonotype was seen more than once but under ten times. For the CDR3, the DNA is TGCAGTGCCGAGAGTACGGGGGGGTATTTTGAGCAGTTCTTC. Encoded protein: CSAESTGGYFEQFF. This chain connects TRBV20-1 to TRBJ2-1; TRBD2 agrees at 8 bases. V lost 6 bases and J lost 9; bases outside the gene matches: 13. CDR3 length equals 14 residues. Looked up from germline, CDR1 is DFQATT and CDR2 is SNEGSKA (reference sequence).

This clonotype was recorded a few times. V gene TRBV5-1 combines with J gene TRBJ1-1; 7 bases are a match to TRBD1. The germline V gene encodes CDR1 SGHRS and CDR2 YFSETQ. CDR3 length: 15 amino acids. V dropped 4 bases and J dropped 0; count of bases not matched to a gene: 6. CDR3 sequence (DNA): TGCGCCAGCAGCACCGACAGGGTTGTGAACACTGAAGCTTTCTTT. It translates to CASSTDRVVNTEAFF.

The J gene is TRBJ2-3, the V gene TRBV4-1; 7 bases align to TRBD1. Germline assignment: CDR1 MGHRA and CDR2 YSYEKL. This CDR3 contains 17 residues. The V and J ends lost 4 bases and 2 bases, in that order; junction bases with no gene match: 12. The CDR3, as DNA: TGCGCCAGCAGCCTTCCCCGGGACAGACAAGACACAGATACGCAGTATTTT. Its translation is CASSLPRDRQDTDTQYF.

This clonotype was seen many times. V is TRBV18 and J is TRBJ1-4; 7 bases fit TRBD1. The CDR3 spans 17 residues. Per germline, CDR1 KGHSH and CDR2 LQKENI. J lost 4 bases, V lost 2 bases, and 10 bases had no gene match. This CDR3 is CASSPITAGQINEKLFF. The CDR3 DNA reads as TGTGCCAGCTCACCAATCACTGCGGGACAGATTAATGAAAAACTGTTTTTT.

This clonotype was observed a handful of times. The chain employs TRBV18 and TRBJ2-3; perhaps TRBD1 as D (6 bases). Per the germline V gene, CDR1 is KGHSH and CDR2 is LQKENI. CDR3 size: 15 residues. V was clipped by 6 bases and J by 4 bases, with 17 bases between them. CDR3 nucleotide sequence: TGTGCCAGCTCTTCAACAGGGATGGGCGCAGATACGCAGTATTTT. Translating it yields CASSSTGMGADTQYF.

This clonotype was seen many times. The genes are TRBV20-1 and TRBJ2-7; tentatively, D is TRBD1 or TRBD2 (6 bases each). The length of the CDR3 is 14 residues. The germline V gene encodes CDR1 DFQATT and CDR2 SNEGSKA (reference sequence). Trimming stripped 6 bases from V and 3 bases from J, with 18 bases between. Written as DNA, the CDR3 is TGCAGTGCCCAAAAAGTCGGGGGCCGCTACGAGCAGTACTTC. Translating gives CSAQKVGGRYEQYF.

This clonotype has ten or more counts. V and J are TRBV5-1 and TRBJ1-2, with 7 bases aligning to TRBD1. V was clipped by 4 bases and J by 0 bases; unmatched bases: 6. This CDR3 is 15 amino acids long. The germline CDR1 and CDR2 sequences are SGHRS and YFSETQ. CDR3 loop: CASSPDRPANYGYTF. CDR3 in DNA: TGCGCCAGCAGCCCGGACAGGCCAGCTAACTATGGCTACACCTTC.

This clonotype appeared once. The V gene is TRBV20-1, the J gene TRBJ2-7; weak D call: TRBD2 (7 bases). Looked up from germline, CDR1 is DFQATT and CDR2 is SNEGSKA (reference sequence). V was cut by 3 bases and J by 0 bases, with 12 bases left in between. The CDR3 covers 14 residues. The CDR3 nucleotides read TGCAGTGCTAGCGGGGGGCCGAGCTCCTACGAGCAGTACTTC. As protein: CSASGGPSSYEQYF.

The chain is built from TRBV5-1 and TRBJ1-1; 8 bases align to TRBD1. The CDR3 has 16 amino acids. Trimming at V came to 1 base and at J to 1 base, leaving 6 bases not matched to a gene. Looked up from germline, CDR1 is SGHRS and CDR2 is YFSETQ. The CDR3 spells CASSLLLTGANTEAFF. CDR3 bases: TGCGCCAGCAGCTTGCTTCTGACAGGGGCGAACACTGAAGCTTTCTTT. Combining the CDR3 with reference TRBV5-1 and TRBJ1-1 gives the whole variable domain KAGVTQTPRYLIKTRGQQVTLSCSPISGHRSVSWYQQTPGQGLQFLFEYFSETQRNKGNFPGRFSGRQFSNSRSEMNVSTLELGDSALYLCASSLLLTGANTEAFFGQGTRLTVV.

This clonotype was observed a few times. The chain is built from TRBV10-3 and TRBJ2-5; tentatively, D is TRBD1 or TRBD2 (5 bases each). With 5 bases removed from V and 5 bases from J, the gap between germline ends came to 21 bases. Germline V lookup: CDR1 ENHRY, CDR2 SYGVKD. The CDR3 length is 16 residues. The CDR3 DNA follows: TGTGCCATCAGTAAAGCCGGGACGGACAACTTCGAGACCCAGTACTTC. Translating gives CAISKAGTDNFETQYF.

This clonotype was counted at least ten times. The V and J genes are TRBV15 and TRBJ2-3; D call uncertain. Germline CDR1 and CDR2: LNHNV and YYDKDF (reference sequence). The ends were cut back, 0 bases at V and 0 bases at J, with 7 bases in the middle. CDR3 length: 15 residues. The CDR3 DNA sequence: TGTGCCACCAGCAGAGACAGATTAAGCACAGATACGCAGTATTTT. Amino acid sequence: CATSRDRLSTDTQYF.

At least ten counts were recorded for this clonotype. This sequence joins TRBV29-1 and TRBJ1-4; 7 bases fit TRBD1. CDR1 and CDR2 from the germline V gene are SQVTM and ANQGSEA. This CDR3 has 13 residues. V gave up 4 bases and J gave up 8 bases; unmatched junction bases: 7. This CDR3 is CSVGQGRGEKLFF. CDR3 DNA: TGCAGCGTTGGACAGGGCCGAGGGGAAAAACTGTTTTTT.

Many counts were recorded for this clonotype. This chain uses TRBV4-2 with TRBJ2-7, with D possibly being TRBD1 (6 bases). CDR3 length equals 14 residues. Germline V gene lookup returns CDR1 LGHNA and CDR2 YNFKEQ. The V end was cut by 4 bases, the J end by 2 bases, with 12 bases between. CDR3 region: CASSPGDGAYEQYF. CDR3 DNA sequence: TGTGCCAGCAGCCCAGGGGACGGGGCCTACGAGCAGTACTTC.

This clonotype was detected only a few times. The rearrangement uses TRBV6-2 or TRBV6-3 and TRBJ1-1; D not resolved. The germline CDR1 and CDR2 sequences are MNHEY and SVGEGT. CDR3 size: 16 residues. Trimming shortened V by 6 bases and J by 7 bases, and 24 bases separated the two germline ends. The CDR3 sequence: CASSPADIPRNREAFF. The CDR3 nucleotides read TGTGCCAGCAGCCCCGCCGACATTCCGAGGAACCGTGAAGCTTTCTTT.

The chain couples TRBV10-3 to TRBJ1-3; maybe TRBD1 (5 bases). This CDR3 is 18 amino acids long. Deletions cut 8 bases from V and 0 bases from J, with 23 bases between. Germline assignment: CDR1 ENHRY and CDR2 SYGVKD. CDR3 coding DNA: TGTGCCATCCGCCCGAGCCCGGGACGGATGAGCTCTGGAAACACCATATATTTT. Encoded protein: CAIRPSPGRMSSGNTIYF.

The V and J genes are TRBV5-1 and TRBJ2-6, with D perhaps TRBD1 (5 bases). Germline-derived CDR1 and CDR2 are SGHRS and YFSETQ. V was pared by 0 bases and J by 5 bases, with 12 bases between. The CDR3 extends over 16 amino acids. Here the CDR3 DNA reads TGCGCCAGCAGCTTGGAACAGGCGATTCGGGCCAACGTCCTGACTTTC. It is translated as CASSLEQAIRANVLTF. The variable domain in full, with the rest retrieved from reference TRBV5-1 and TRBJ2-6, is KAGVTQTPRYLIKTRGQQVTLSCSPISGHRSVSWYQQTPGQGLQFLFEYFSETQRNKGNFPGRFSGRQFSNSRSEMNVSTLELGDSALYLCASSLEQAIRANVLTFGAGSRLTVL.

The chain links TRBV7-9 to TRBJ2-1; D tentatively fits TRBD1 or TRBD2 (7 bases each). In germline, CDR1 is SEHNR, CDR2 FQNEAQ (reference sequence). The V end lost 8 bases, the J end lost 6 bases, and 17 bases lay between the germline ends. The CDR3 length is 14 residues. The chain's CDR3 is CASGGGGRGNEQFF. The CDR3 region has the DNA TGTGCCAGCGGAGGGGGCGGGAGAGGCAATGAGCAGTTCTTC.

The rearrangement joins TRBV7-6 to TRBJ2-2, with no clear D. The CDR3 extends over 16 amino acids. Deletions cut 5 bases from V and 0 bases from J, with 13 bases between. Germline CDR1 SGHVS, CDR2 FNYEAQ. Here the CDR3 reads CASSPRPDANTGELFF. For the CDR3, the DNA is TGTGCCAGCAGCCCCCGGCCGGATGCGAACACCGGGGAGCTGTTTTTT. Full variable domain (rest looked up from reference TRBV7-6 and TRBJ2-2): GAGVSQSPRYKVTKRGQDVALRCDPISGHVSLYWYRQALGQGPEFLTYFNYEAQQDKSGLPNDRFSAERPEGSISTLTIQRTEQRDSAMYRCASSPRPDANTGELFFGEGSRLTVL.